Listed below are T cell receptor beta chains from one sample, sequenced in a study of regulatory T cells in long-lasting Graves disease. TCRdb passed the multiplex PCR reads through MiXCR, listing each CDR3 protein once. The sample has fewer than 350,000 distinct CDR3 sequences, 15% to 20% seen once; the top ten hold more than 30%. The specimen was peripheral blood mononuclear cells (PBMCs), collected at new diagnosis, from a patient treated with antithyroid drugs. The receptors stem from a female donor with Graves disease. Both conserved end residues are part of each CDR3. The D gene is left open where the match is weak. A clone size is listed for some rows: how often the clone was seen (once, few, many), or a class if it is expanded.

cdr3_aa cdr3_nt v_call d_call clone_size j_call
CASIRASGSATYNEQFF TGCGCCAGCATCCGGGCTAGCGGGAGCGCGACCTACAATGAGCAGTTCTTC TRBV5-1 TRBD2 many TRBJ2-1
CASSIVATSPDTQYF TGTGCCAGTAGTATAGTCGCCACTAGCCCAGATACGCAGTATTTT TRBV19 NA many TRBJ2-3
CPSSSHFSKGTEAFF TGTCCCAGCAGTTCACACTTCAGTAAGGGCACTGAAGCTTTCTTT TRBV12-3/TRBV12-4 NA many TRBJ1-1
CASSLGGGQDTQYF TGTGCCAGCAGCTTAGGAGGGGGGCAAGATACGCAGTATTTT TRBV11-3 NA many TRBJ2-3
CASSSKGETQYF TGTGCCAGCAGCTCCAAGGGCGAGACCCAGTACTTC TRBV7-9 NA few TRBJ2-5
CSVVLPPTDTQYF TGCAGCGTTGTCCTTCCCCCCACAGATACGCAGTATTTT TRBV29-1 NA few TRBJ2-3
CASSESMVLAVYNEQFF TGCGCCAGCAGTGAGTCGATGGTACTAGCGGTTTACAATGAGCAGTTCTTC TRBV10-2 TRBD2 many TRBJ2-1
CASSVEGAGREPSNEQFF TGTGCCAGCAGCGTAGAGGGGGCGGGGCGGGAGCCAAGTAATGAGCAGTTCTTC TRBV9 NA few TRBJ2-1
CASNEGGSSPLHF TGTGCCAGCAATGAGGGGGGTAGTTCACCCCTCCACTTT TRBV2 NA many TRBJ1-6
CASSQGVESQETQYF TGTGCCAGCAGCCAAGGGGTCGAATCTCAAGAGACCCAGTACTTC TRBV3-1 NA NA TRBJ2-5
CSASEGHQETQYF TGCAGTGCTAGCGAGGGACACCAAGAGACCCAGTACTTC TRBV20-1 NA many TRBJ2-5
CATSGLFGELFF TGTGCCACCAGTGGCCTTTTTGGGGAGCTGTTTTTT TRBV24-1 NA many TRBJ2-2
CSARVWGGDTQYF TGCAGTGCTAGAGTCTGGGGGGGGGATACGCAGTATTTT TRBV20-1 TRBD2 NA TRBJ2-3
CSVAGGFADTQYF TGCAGCGTTGCGGGAGGGTTCGCAGATACGCAGTATTTT TRBV29-1 TRBD2 NA TRBJ2-3
CASSSLSGSFRTDTQYF TGTGCCAGCAGCTCCCTTAGCGGGAGTTTTAGAACAGATACGCAGTATTTT TRBV11-3 TRBD2 NA TRBJ2-3
CASRPTSGRIGTGELFF TGTGCCAGCAGGCCGACTAGCGGGAGAATCGGGACCGGGGAGCTGTTTTTT TRBV5-4 TRBD2 NA TRBJ2-2
CSAWLAAGEKLFF TGCAGCGCCTGGCTAGCGGCGGGGGAAAAACTGTTTTTT TRBV29-1 NA many TRBJ1-4
CASSLEDRGRGTDTQYF TGTGCCAGCAGCTTAGAGGACAGGGGGCGCGGCACAGATACGCAGTATTTT TRBV11-2 TRBD1 many TRBJ2-3
CASSYYGLDLYEQYF TGTGCCAGCAGTTACTATGGACTAGACCTCTACGAGCAGTACTTC TRBV6-5 TRBD2 once TRBJ2-7
CAWSKTWGKAFF TGTGCCTGGAGTAAAACTTGGGGAAAAGCTTTCTTT TRBV30 NA many TRBJ1-1
CVSSTTGGATEAFF TGTGTCAGCAGTACGACAGGGGGAGCCACTGAAGCTTTCTTC TRBV12-3/TRBV12-4 TRBD1 few TRBJ1-1
CASSPPGTANSFGGYTF TGTGCCAGTAGTCCCCCCGGTACAGCGAACTCCTTTGGGGGCTACACCTTC TRBV19 NA many TRBJ1-2
CASSQAQYREQYF TGTGCCAGCAGCCAGGCGCAGTATCGCGAGCAGTACTTC TRBV14 NA many TRBJ2-7
CASSLGFGQPQHF TGCGCCAGCAGCTTGGGGTTCGGTCAGCCCCAGCATTTT TRBV5-1 NA many TRBJ1-5
CASSYSAGPDTQYF TGTGCCAGCAGTTACTCGGCGGGGCCAGATACGCAGTATTTT TRBV6-2/TRBV6-3 NA NA TRBJ2-3
CSARELEAREIETQYF TGCAGTGCTAGAGAACTTGAAGCCCGGGAAATCGAGACCCAGTACTTC TRBV20-1 NA many TRBJ2-5